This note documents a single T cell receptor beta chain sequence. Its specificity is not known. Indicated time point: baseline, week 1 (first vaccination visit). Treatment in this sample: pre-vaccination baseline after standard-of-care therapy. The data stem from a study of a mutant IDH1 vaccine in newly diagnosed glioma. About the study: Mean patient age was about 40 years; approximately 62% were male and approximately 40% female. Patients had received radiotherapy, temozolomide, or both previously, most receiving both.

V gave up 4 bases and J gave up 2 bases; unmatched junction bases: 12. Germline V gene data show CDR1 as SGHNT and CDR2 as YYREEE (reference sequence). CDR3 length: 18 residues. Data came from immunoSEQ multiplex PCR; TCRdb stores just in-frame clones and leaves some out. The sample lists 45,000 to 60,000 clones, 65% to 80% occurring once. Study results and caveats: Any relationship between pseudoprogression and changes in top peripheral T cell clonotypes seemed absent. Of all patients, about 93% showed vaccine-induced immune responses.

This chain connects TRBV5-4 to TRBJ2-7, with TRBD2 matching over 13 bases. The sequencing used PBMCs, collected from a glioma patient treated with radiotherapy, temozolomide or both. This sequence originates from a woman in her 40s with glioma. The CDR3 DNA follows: TGTGCCAGCAGCCGTGCCGGGACTAGCGGGGTGAAAACCTACGAGCAGTACTTC. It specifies CASSRAGTSGVKTYEQYF.